These T cell receptor beta chains were read from a single sample in a study of blood T cell repertoires in COVID-19. Here immunoSEQ multiplex PCR was the method, and the copy in TCRdb shows in-frame clones only, minus some. The table shows fewer than 120,000 clones, with 88% occurring only once. The source material was peripheral blood. The receptors derive from a woman aged 45-65 years with acute or convalescent COVID-19. Each CDR3 is given with its conserved first and last residue. The D gene is left open where the match is weak. Where a row states a size, it is once, few, many or the class of an expanded clone; other rows omit it.

abundance,v_gene,j_gene,d_gene,CDR3nt,CDR3aa
-,TRBV18,TRBJ1-5,-,TGTGCCAGCTCACCTTCCCGCGGGGATAATCAGCCCCAGCATTTT,CASSPSRGDNQPQHF
-,TRBV19,TRBJ2-2,-,TGTGCCAGTAGTATATTGACTAAGACCGGGGAGCTGTTTTTT,CASSILTKTGELFF
-,TRBV28,TRBJ1-2,TRBD1,TGTGCCAGCAGTTTGAATTACAGGGGAAACTATGGCTACACCTTC,CASSLNYRGNYGYTF
-,TRBV27,TRBJ2-7,-,TGTGCCAGCAGTTTAAGGGGGGGGTACTACGAGCAGTACTTC,CASSLRGGYYEQYF
-,TRBV5-6,TRBJ2-3,TRBD2,TGTGCCAGCAGCTTGGGACTAGCGGAGAGAGGCACAGATACGCAGTATTTT,CASSLGLAERGTDTQYF
-,TRBV6-1,TRBJ2-2,-,TGTGCCAGCAGTGAAGAGAGGCAGAGGAACACCGGGGAGCTGTTTTTT,CASSEERQRNTGELFF
-,TRBV7-9,TRBJ2-2,-,TGTGCCAGCAGCCCCCACGGGGAGCTGTTTTTT,CASSPHGELFF
-,TRBV28,TRBJ2-7,-,TGTGCCAGCAGGTCGGGAGTCCCCCACGAGCAGTACTTC,CASRSGVPHEQYF
-,TRBV6-5,TRBJ1-4,-,TGTGCCAGCAAGCGGACCAGGAATGAAAAACTGTTTTTT,CASKRTRNEKLFF
-,TRBV25-1,TRBJ1-5,-,TGTGCCAGCAGTTTTGGGCAGAGCAATCAGCCCCAGCATTTT,CASSFGQSNQPQHF
-,TRBV29-1,TRBJ2-5,-,TGCAGCGCTCGGCAGGCGGGCCAAGAGACCCAGTACTTC,CSARQAGQETQYF
-,TRBV18,TRBJ2-7,TRBD2,TGTGCCAGCTCAGCACAAGGAGCGGGAGGGCCGTACGAGCAGTACTTC,CASSAQGAGGPYEQYF
-,TRBV5-6,TRBJ1-1,TRBD1,TGTGCCAGCAGCCCTGGACAGGGCCGGCCGAACACTGAAGCTTTCTTT,CASSPGQGRPNTEAFF
-,TRBV5-8,TRBJ2-3,-,TGTGCCAGCAGCTTGGCGCGGGAAGGCACAGATACGCAGTATTTT,CASSLAREGTDTQYF
-,TRBV2,TRBJ2-7,-,TGTGCCAGCAGTGAAGAGAGGACTACGCAGTACTTC,CASSEERTTQYF
-,TRBV5-1,TRBJ2-5,TRBD2,TGCGCCAGCAGCTTGGGGAAGACTAGCGGGCACCAAGAGACCCAGTACTTC,CASSLGKTSGHQETQYF
-,TRBV7-7,TRBJ2-2,TRBD2,TGTGCCAGCAGCCCCCTACTCATTAGCGGGAGTGGCACCGGGGAGCTGTTTTTT,CASSPLLISGSGTGELFF
-,TRBV18,TRBJ2-7,TRBD2,TGTGCCAGCTCACCCCCCCAGGGTGGAGCGGGAGAGCAGTACTTC,CASSPPQGGAGEQYF
-,TRBV7-2,TRBJ1-5,-,TGTGCCAGCAGCGTCCTCAATCAGCCCCAGCATTTT,CASSVLNQPQHF
-,TRBV7-9,TRBJ1-2,TRBD1,TGTGCCAGCAGCATAAATGCCGGGACAGGGGCGCGTGGCTACACCTTC,CASSINAGTGARGYTF
-,TRBV18,TRBJ2-5,TRBD1,TGTGCCAGCTCACCACGGGACAGGATTGAGACCCAGTACTTC,CASSPRDRIETQYF
-,TRBV5-1,TRBJ2-7,TRBD2,TGCGCCAGCAGCTTGGGGGGACTAGCGGGATACGAGCAGTACTTC,CASSLGGLAGYEQYF
-,TRBV18,TRBJ1-1,-,TGTGCCAGCTCAAGCGCAAACACTGAAGCTTTCTTT,CASSSANTEAFF
-,TRBV24-1,TRBJ2-4,-,TGTGCCACCGAGCAGGGGAACATTCAGTACTTC,CATEQGNIQYF
-,TRBV27,TRBJ2-5,-,TGTGCCAGCAGTCCCTGGCAGGGCGCGGGGAAGACCCAGTACTTC,CASSPWQGAGKTQYF
-,TRBV5-5,TRBJ1-4,TRBD1,TGTGCCAGCAGCTTAGGGACAGGGATAGATAATGAAAAACTGTTTTTT,CASSLGTGIDNEKLFF
-,TRBV5-4,TRBJ1-5,-,TGTGCCAGCTCATATGGGGGGAACCAGCCCCAGCATTTT,CASSYGGNQPQHF
once,TRBV28,TRBJ1-6,-,TGTGCCAGCAGCCTTCGAACAGATTTTAATTCACCCCTCCACTTT,CASSLRTDFNSPLHF
few,TRBV7-6,TRBJ2-1,TRBD2,TGTGCCAGCAGCTTAGTTGGCGGGAGCTACAATGAGCAGTTCTTC,CASSLVGGSYNEQFF